This entry describes one T cell receptor (beta chain). The data originate from a study of T cells in Graves' hyperthyroidism and ophthalmopathy. Study overall: Once the initial diagnosis was made, peripheral blood was obtained before any treatment.

Per germline, CDR1 MNHNS and CDR2 SASEGT. V was clipped by 7 bases and J by 4 bases, with 11 bases between them. The length of the CDR3 is 13 residues. Researchers took RNA transcripts and amplified the TCR beta CDR3 regions from them. TCR CDR3 underwent first-round RT-PCR with the HTBI primer set. MiXCR, run by TCRdb on the multiplex PCR reads, gives a single entry per CDR3 protein. The table lists approximately 740,000 distinct CDR3 sequences, roughly 15% of them singletons, with roughly 10% in the top ten. Stable Graves' hyperthyroidism meant no ophthalmopathy progression within 18 months. Criteria for exclusion of patients were uncontrolled infection, other autoimmune disease, pregnancy or lactation. Thyroid ultrasound, orbital computed tomography, clinical symptoms, and serum thyroxine and TRAb underpinned diagnoses.

This clonotype was sampled from a woman aged 18-30 years with Graves' hyperthyroidism. The chain links TRBV6-1 to TRBJ1-5; no reliable D call. Sequenced sample: blood. This CDR3 reads CASTESPNQPQHF. CDR3 nucleotide sequence: TGTGCCAGCACCGAGAGCCCTAATCAGCCCCAGCATTTT.